This TCR beta chain was documented in a study of blood T cell repertoires in COVID-19. Overall study: COVID-19 samples from acute and convalescent phases originated in the United States, Italy and Spain. Sample material is recorded as cDNA or gDNA derived from T cells, B-cell-depleted T cells, or PBMCs.

Trimming stripped 8 bases from V and 7 bases from J, with 12 bases between. Germline values: CDR1 MNHEY, CDR2 SVGAGI. CDR3 length: 12 residues. Per the authors' pipeline: The assay estimated nucleated cells by amplifying reference gene primers. Data came from immunoSEQ multiplex PCR; TCRdb stores just in-frame clones and leaves some out. That table furnishes V, J and clone size, whereas the DNA furnished D and trimming. This table has roughly 80,000 clones, approximately 84% appearing once. The sequenced material came from peripheral blood. The TCR comes from a human donor in a cohort sampled during active COVID-19. This chain links TRBV6-5 with TRBJ2-1; D call uncertain. CDR3 in DNA: TGTGCCAGCTTACAGCTCCCTAATGAGCAGTTCTTC. It encodes CASLQLPNEQFF.